A single sample is the source of the 8 T cell receptor beta chains below, sequenced in a study of cytomegalovirus exposure and HLA in healthy donors. Use of 60 Vbeta and 13 Jbeta primers characterized the PCR. Repertoires were generated with immunoSEQ multiplex PCR, while TCRdb's copy carries only in-frame clones and drops some. The sample holds more than 150,000 clones; less than 90% are singletons and the top ten take approximately 0.23%. The source material was PBMCs. These receptors came from a girl in the first two years of life in good health and CMV-seronegative.

The rearrangement uses TRBV7-9 and TRBJ1-4; 9 positions agree with TRBD1. The CDR3 has 16 amino acids. Germline V gives CDR1 SEHNR, CDR2 FQNEAQ (reference sequence). Losses at the gene ends were 5 bases for V and 6 bases for J; bases not matched to a gene: 10. CDR3 nucleotide sequence: TGTGCCAGCAGCCAGCACAACAGGGGGCTAGATGAAAAACTGTTTTTT. It translates to CASSQHNRGLDEKLFF.

The CDR3 loop reads CASSQATSGRGGELFF. Written as DNA, the CDR3 is TGCGCCAGCAGCCAAGCGACTAGCGGGAGGGGCGGGGAGCTGTTTTTT. The chain links TRBV4-1 to TRBJ2-2; 14 bases are a match to TRBD2. The germline V gene has CDR1 MGHRA and CDR2 YSYEKL. The V and J ends lost 1 base and 7 bases, in that order; junction bases with no gene match: 2. The CDR3 sequence is 16 residues long.

This sequence joins TRBV6-5 and TRBJ1-4; D call uncertain. The CDR3 covers 16 residues. V was trimmed by 0 bases and J by 8 bases, leaving 16 bases between them. Germline V gene lookup returns CDR1 MNHEY and CDR2 SVGAGI. The DNA for the CDR3 is TGTGCCAGCAGTTACTCTTTTTGGCAGATCGGGGAAAAACTGTTTTTT. Translation: CASSYSFWQIGEKLFF.

V is TRBV9 and J is TRBJ2-7; TRBD2 aligns across 13 bases. The germline V gene encodes CDR1 SGDLS and CDR2 YYNGEE. V dropped 4 bases and J dropped 4; count of bases not matched to a gene: 14. The CDR3 loop spans 18 amino acids. CDR3 nucleotide sequence: TGTGCCAGCAGCTTTGGCCCCGGGACTAGCGGGGAGGGGTACGAGCAGTACTTC. Amino acids: CASSFGPGTSGEGYEQYF.

The chain has TRBV4-1 and TRBJ1-2; possibly TRBD1 for D (6 bases). The ends were cut back, 1 base at V and 6 bases at J, with 15 bases in the middle. Germline V gene data show CDR1 as MGHRA and CDR2 as YSYEKL. The CDR3 sequence is 15 residues long. CDR3 DNA: TGCGCCAGCAGCCAAGCTGTAACAGGGATGGATGGCTACACCTTC. It translates to CASSQAVTGMDGYTF.

V gene TRBV7-9 combines with J gene TRBJ2-1, with D perhaps TRBD2 (5 bases). CDR3 length: 17 amino acids. Germline V gene data show CDR1 as SEHNR and CDR2 as FQNEAQ (reference sequence). The ends were cut back, 1 base at V and 2 bases at J, with 15 bases in the middle. CDR3 in amino acids: CASSLGVSGGPYNEQFF. The CDR3 bases are TGTGCCAGCAGCTTAGGGGTGTCGGGCGGGCCCTACAATGAGCAGTTCTTC. The whole variable domain, filled in from reference TRBV7-9 and TRBJ2-1, reads DTGVSQNPRHKITKRGQNVTFRCDPISEHNRLYWYRQTLGQGPEFLTYFQNEAQLEKSRLLSDRFSAERPKGSFSTLEIQRTEQGDSAMYLCASSLGVSGGPYNEQFFGPGTRLTVL.

The V and J genes are TRBV5-8 and TRBJ1-1; D uncertain. V was cut by 0 bases and J by 0 bases, with 6 bases left in between. This CDR3 spans 14 amino acids. Germline V gene lookup returns CDR1 SGHTS and CDR2 YDEGEE. Written as DNA, the CDR3 is TGTGCCAGCAGCTTGGGGCAGGTGAACACTGAAGCTTTCTTT. This gives the protein CASSLGQVNTEAFF. Complete variable domain (other parts from reference TRBV5-8 and TRBJ1-1): EAGVTQSPTHLIKTRGQQATLRCSPISGHTSVYWYQQALGLGLQFLLWYDEGEERNRGNFPPRFSGRQFPNYSSELNVNALELEDSALYLCASSLGQVNTEAFFGQGTRLTVV.

The rearrangement uses TRBV30 and TRBJ2-2, with TRBD1 identical over 9 bases. After removal of 1 base from V and 2 bases from J, the junction contained 8 bases not matched to a gene. Looked up from germline, CDR1 is GTSNPN and CDR2 is SVGIG (reference sequence). This CDR3 has 17 amino acids. Written as DNA, the CDR3 is TGTGCCTGGAGTGCGGCTCCGGGACAGGGAAACACCGGGGAGCTGTTTTTT. This gives the protein CAWSAAPGQGNTGELFF. Full variable domain (missing parts from reference TRBV30 and TRBJ2-2): SQTIHQWPATLVQPVGSPLSLECTVEGTSNPNLYWYRQAAGRGLQLLFYSVGIGQISSEVPQNLSASRPQDRQFILSSKKLLLSDSGFYLCAWSAAPGQGNTGELFFGEGSRLTVL.